The rows below give T cell receptor beta chains drawn from one sample of a study of T cells after somatic rescue of genetic block. Produced via immunoSEQ multiplex PCR; TCRdb's table is partial and in-frame only. This sample yields fewer than 15,000 clones, of which approximately 70% are seen a single time; around 21% belongs to the top ten. The sample comprised peripheral blood mononuclear cells (PBMCs). These receptors all come from a boy aged 5-17 years. Each CDR3 is given with its conserved first and last residue. The D gene is left open where the match is weak. For some rows the clone size is stated as once, few or many, or as a class when expanded; others skip it.

CDR3 protein: CASSVWTGGNGYTF
CDR3 DNA: TGTGCCAGCAGTGTCTGGACAGGGGGAAATGGCTACACCTTC
J gene: TRBJ1-2
D gene: TRBD1
clone size: few
V gene: TRBV2

CDR3 protein: CAISEEGTGAASDTQYF
CDR3 DNA: TGTGCCATCAGTGAGGAGGGGACAGGGGCTGCATCAGATACGCAGTATTTT
J gene: TRBJ2-3
D gene: TRBD1
clone size: few
V gene: TRBV10-3

CDR3 protein: CASSLTGALLASTDTQYF
CDR3 DNA: TGTGCCAGCAGCTTAACGGGGGCCTTACTCGCTAGCACAGATACGCAGTATTTT
J gene: TRBJ2-3
D gene: NA
clone size: NA
V gene: TRBV7-3

CDR3 protein: CASSSVGKGNYGYTF
CDR3 DNA: TGTGCCAGCAGCTCGGTAGGTAAGGGGAACTATGGCTACACCTTC
J gene: TRBJ1-2
D gene: NA
clone size: NA
V gene: TRBV11-3

CDR3 protein: CASSRAEKLFF
CDR3 DNA: TGTGCCAGCAGCAGGGCAGAAAAACTGTTTTTT
J gene: TRBJ1-4
D gene: NA
clone size: NA
V gene: TRBV28

CDR3 protein: CASSYLEGQETQYF
CDR3 DNA: TGTGCCAGCAGTTACCTTGAGGGGCAAGAGACCCAGTACTTC
J gene: TRBJ2-5
D gene: NA
clone size: once
V gene: TRBV6-5

CDR3 protein: CASAGLAGLSYEQYF
CDR3 DNA: TGTGCCAGCGCGGGACTAGCGGGGCTAAGTTACGAGCAGTACTTC
J gene: TRBJ2-7
D gene: TRBD2
clone size: NA
V gene: TRBV7-9

CDR3 protein: CASSVAGQGGDTIYF
CDR3 DNA: TGTGCCAGCAGCGTAGCCGGACAGGGAGGGGACACCATATATTTT
J gene: TRBJ1-3
D gene: TRBD1
clone size: once
V gene: TRBV9

CDR3 protein: CASSLGTDFEAFF
CDR3 DNA: TGCGCCAGCAGCTTGGGCACAGACTTTGAAGCTTTCTTT
J gene: TRBJ1-1
D gene: NA
clone size: NA
V gene: TRBV5-1

CDR3 protein: CASSLDLLAGEQFF
CDR3 DNA: TGTGCCAGCAGCCTTGATCTACTAGCGGGGGAGCAGTTCTTC
J gene: TRBJ2-1
D gene: TRBD2
clone size: few
V gene: TRBV6-5

CDR3 protein: CASSSGREKGELFF
CDR3 DNA: TGCGCCAGCAGCTCGGGGCGAGAGAAGGGGGAGCTGTTTTTT
J gene: TRBJ2-2
D gene: NA
clone size: NA
V gene: TRBV5-1

CDR3 protein: CASSVEDNYGYTF
CDR3 DNA: TGTGCCAGCAGCGTAGAAGATAACTATGGCTACACCTTC
J gene: TRBJ1-2
D gene: NA
clone size: NA
V gene: TRBV9

CDR3 protein: CASSLRQGPIISSTDTQYF
CDR3 DNA: TGTGCCAGCAGCTTAAGGCAGGGGCCCATCATTTCTAGCACAGATACGCAGTATTTT
J gene: TRBJ2-3
D gene: NA
clone size: NA
V gene: TRBV11-2

CDR3 protein: CASSLETGGGNIQYF
CDR3 DNA: TGTGCCAGCTCACTGGAAACAGGGGGCGGAAACATTCAGTACTTC
J gene: TRBJ2-4
D gene: TRBD1
clone size: NA
V gene: TRBV18

CDR3 protein: CASSYSRSLIGYTF
CDR3 DNA: TGTGCCAGCAGTTACTCGAGGTCGTTGATTGGCTACACCTTC
J gene: TRBJ1-2
D gene: NA
clone size: NA
V gene: TRBV6-5

CDR3 protein: CASSRAGPSWGSYEQYF
CDR3 DNA: TGTGCCAGCAGCAGGGCAGGGCCCTCCTGGGGGTCCTACGAGCAGTACTTC
J gene: TRBJ2-7
D gene: NA
clone size: NA
V gene: TRBV7-9

CDR3 protein: CASSTGPPRNYGYTF
CDR3 DNA: TGTGCCAGCAGTACGGGGCCACCCCGCAACTATGGCTACACCTTC
J gene: TRBJ1-2
D gene: NA
clone size: NA
V gene: TRBV28

CDR3 protein: CATSRPGSTDTQYF
CDR3 DNA: TGTGCCACCAGCAGACCGGGCAGCACAGATACGCAGTATTTT
J gene: TRBJ2-3
D gene: NA
clone size: NA
V gene: TRBV15

CDR3 protein: CASSQDQGTGIYNEQFF
CDR3 DNA: TGCGCCAGCAGCCAAGATCAAGGGACAGGGATCTACAATGAGCAGTTCTTC
J gene: TRBJ2-1
D gene: TRBD1
clone size: few
V gene: TRBV4-1

CDR3 protein: CASSLRGGWTDTQYF
CDR3 DNA: TGTGCCAGCAGTTTAAGGGGGGGCTGGACAGATACGCAGTATTTT
J gene: TRBJ2-3
D gene: NA
clone size: NA
V gene: TRBV27

CDR3 protein: CASSQGAFGNQPQHF
CDR3 DNA: TGCGCCAGCAGCCAAGGGGCATTCGGCAATCAGCCCCAGCATTTT
J gene: TRBJ1-5
D gene: NA
clone size: NA
V gene: TRBV4-1

CDR3 protein: CASSENGSNQPQHF
CDR3 DNA: TGTGCCAGCAGTGAAAACGGTAGCAATCAGCCCCAGCATTTT
J gene: TRBJ1-5
D gene: NA
clone size: NA
V gene: TRBV6-1

CDR3 protein: CASSFSGRGQETQYF
CDR3 DNA: TGTGCCAGCAGTTTTAGCGGGAGGGGACAAGAGACCCAGTACTTC
J gene: TRBJ2-5
D gene: TRBD2
clone size: NA
V gene: TRBV28